This entry lists 7 T cell receptor beta chains sequenced from one sample in a study of blood T cell repertoires in COVID-19. Method: immunoSEQ multiplex PCR; TCRdb's copy keeps in-frame clones and lacks some. This table holds 58,000 or so clones, 78% found once. The sample consisted of peripheral blood. The source is a human donor in a cohort sampled during active COVID-19.

The V call is TRBV3-1 (or the pseudogene TRBV3-2), the J call TRBJ2-7, with 9 bases that match TRBD1. This CDR3 comprises 18 residues. CDR1 is LGHDT and CDR2 is YNNKEL in the germline V gene (reference sequence). The V and J ends lost 3 bases and 0 bases, in that order; junction bases with no gene match: 12. CDR3 DNA: TGTGCCAGCAGCCACCTACATTCCGGGACAGGGAGCTCCTACGAGCAGTACTTC. Residues: CASSHLHSGTGSSYEQYF.

The CDR3 loop is CASSLSDLTNEKLFF. The CDR3 DNA follows: TGTGCCAGCAGCTTAAGCGATCTTACTAATGAAAAACTGTTTTTT. The chain employs TRBV7-9 and TRBJ1-4; no clear D gene. Between the trimmed V and J ends, which lost 2 bases and 2 bases, there was a span of 9 bases. This CDR3 is 15 amino acids long. Germline assignment: CDR1 SEHNR and CDR2 FQNEAQ (reference sequence).

The gene calls are TRBV28 and TRBJ1-2; D remains unclear. V lost 2 bases and J 5 bases, leaving 6 bases between the germline ends. CDR1 MDHEN and CDR2 SYDVKM come from the germline V gene. The CDR3 totals 12 residues. CDR3 nucleotide sequence: TGTGCCAGCAGTTTACAGGAATATGGCTACACCTTC. It encodes CASSLQEYGYTF.

The rearrangement links TRBV11-2 to TRBJ2-3, with D possibly matching TRBD2 (6 bases). V gave up 4 bases and J gave up 0 bases, with 17 bases separating them. Germline CDR1 reads SGHAT; CDR2 reads FQNNGV. This CDR3 contains 17 residues. The CDR3 loop is CASSSPAGRYSTDTQYF. The CDR3 DNA reads TGTGCCAGCAGCTCCCCCGCGGGACGGTATAGCACAGATACGCAGTATTTT. Supplemented by reference TRBV11-2 and TRBJ2-3, the full variable domain reads EAGVAQSPRYKIIEKRQSVAFWCNPISGHATLYWYQQILGQGPKLLIQFQNNGVVDDSQLPKDRFSAERLKGVDSTLKIQPAKLEDSAVYLCASSSPAGRYSTDTQYFGPGTRLTVL.

This chain connects TRBV6-5 to TRBJ1-5, with a tentative D call TRBD1 (6 bases). CDR1 is MNHEY and CDR2 is SVGAGI in the germline V gene. Trimming left V 5 bases short and J 4 bases short, with 9 bases between. The CDR3 totals 13 residues. CDR3 region: CASSNTGNQPQHF. The CDR3 DNA is TGTGCCAGCAGTAATACAGGGAATCAGCCCCAGCATTTT.

The chain links TRBV30 to TRBJ2-7, with unresolved D. V lost 3 bases and J 5 bases, leaving 17 bases between the germline ends. In germline, CDR1 is GTSNPN, CDR2 SVGIG (reference sequence). This CDR3 spans 14 amino acids. The CDR3 region is CAWSADSFSNEQYF. CDR3 nucleotides: TGTGCCTGGAGCGCTGATAGCTTTTCGAACGAGCAGTACTTC. The full variable domain, rest sourced from reference TRBV30 and TRBJ2-7, is SQTIHQWPATLVQPVGSPLSLECTVEGTSNPNLYWYRQAAGRGLQLLFYSVGIGQISSEVPQNLSASRPQDRQFILSSKKLLLSDSGFYLCAWSADSFSNEQYFGPGTRLTVT.

This clone was recorded once. The CDR3 bases are TGTGCCAGTAGTCCTTACAGACATTTATCCTACGAGCAGTACTTC. It translates to CASSPYRHLSYEQYF. The gene calls are TRBV19 and TRBJ2-7; D call uncertain. CDR3 length: 15 amino acids. The germline V gene encodes CDR1 LNHDA and CDR2 SQIVND (reference sequence). Trimming took off 5 bases at V and 1 base at J, with 15 bases between the two ends.